These 19 T cell receptor beta chains were all obtained from the same sample, sequenced in a study of persistence of HIV-infected CD4 T cells. Sequencing used immunoSEQ version 4 in survey mode. This table comes from immunoSEQ multiplex PCR, and its TCRdb copy is limited to in-frame clones, with some not included. The sample includes tens of thousands of clones, approximately 78% of them seen just once. Their antigens remain unidentified. Cells were stimulated with overlapping HIV-1 Gag 15-mer peptides. CD40L/CD69 double-negative CD45RO-high memory CD4+ T cells were collected. The sequences come from CD4+ T cells sorted from PBMCs after 18-hour stimulation, collected from a patient who received antiretroviral therapy. The receptors here all came from an adult man with HIV who was CMV-seropositive.

The rearrangement uses TRBV10-3 and TRBJ2-5; TRBD1 agrees at 9 bases. J gave up 3 bases and V 4 bases, and 6 bases lay outside the gene matches. Germline CDR1 ENHRY, CDR2 SYGVKD. CDR3 length: 15 amino acids. CDR3 sequence: CAISAVTGGEETQYF. In DNA form, the CDR3 reads TGTGCCATCAGTGCAGTGACAGGGGGAGAAGAGACCCAGTACTTC.

The rearrangement uses TRBV30 and TRBJ1-5; the D is unclear. V was shortened by 3 bases and J by 2 bases, with 5 bases between the two germline ends. The CDR3 consists of 12 residues. CDR1 is GTSNPN, CDR2 SVGIG, per germline (reference sequence). CDR3 sequence (DNA): TGTGCCTGGAGGCAGGGCAATCAGCCCCAGCATTTT. It translates to CAWRQGNQPQHF.

This clone has just a few counts. The chain is built from TRBV6-2 or TRBV6-3 and TRBJ1-1; TRBD1 matches 8 bases. CDR1 is MNHEY and CDR2 is SVGEGT in the germline V gene. V lost 5 bases and J lost 11; bases outside the gene matches: 7. The CDR3 sequence is 12 residues long. The CDR3 DNA sequence: TGTGCCAGCAGTCTCAGGGGGCTCGGCGCTTTCTTT. It encodes CASSLRGLGAFF.

The chain joins TRBV6-5 to TRBJ1-2; 7 bases align to TRBD1. CDR3 length: 13 residues. Germline values: CDR1 MNHEY, CDR2 SVGAGI. V shed 6 bases and J 12 bases; nucleotides not matched to a gene: 13. CDR3: CASRDWDRSLDTF. The CDR3 nucleotides read TGTGCCAGCAGAGATTGGGACAGATCCCTCGACACCTTC.

CDR3 nucleotides: TGTGCCAGCAGTTCCGGGACAGGGTCCACTGAAGCTTTCTTT. This encodes CASSSGTGSTEAFF. The chain carries TRBV4-2 and TRBJ1-1; 9 bases are shared with TRBD1. Trimming at V came to 6 bases and at J to 4 bases, leaving 6 bases not matched to a gene. Germline V CDR1 and CDR2: LGHNA, YNFKEQ. The CDR3 spans 14 residues.

The rearrangement joins TRBV5-4 to TRBJ1-4; D may be TRBD1 (6 bases). The CDR3 spans 15 residues. The germline CDR1 and CDR2 sequences are SGHNT and YYREEE (reference sequence). With 3 bases removed from V and 7 bases from J, the gap between germline ends came to 16 bases. The CDR3 region has the DNA TGTGCCAGCAGCTCGGGGGTTGGGGGCCGTGAAAAACTGTTTTTT. It codes for CASSSGVGGREKLFF.

The chain joins TRBV7-8 to TRBJ1-1, with TRBD1 matching over 7 bases. V dropped 1 base and J dropped 1; count of bases not matched to a gene: 9. The CDR3 consists of 17 residues. Germline V lookup: CDR1 SGHVS, CDR2 FQNEAQ. The CDR3 nucleotides read TGTGCCAGCAGCTTAGATAGGGGGCGCGATTGGAACACTGAAGCTTTCTTT. This sequence encodes CASSLDRGRDWNTEAFF.

V and J are TRBV6-5 and TRBJ2-2; no clear D. In germline, CDR1 is MNHEY, CDR2 SVGAGI. The germline V and J ends were trimmed by 6 bases and 6 bases, with 14 bases remaining between them. This CDR3 is 14 amino acids long. CDR3 nucleotides: TGTGCCAGCAGCCTGGGCCGCCGAGCCGGGGAGCTGTTTTTT. Residues: CASSLGRRAGELFF.

The CDR3 here is CASSLGLGGRGQPQHF. The CDR3 DNA reads as TGTGCCAGCAGCTTGGGGTTAGGAGGACGTGGTCAGCCCCAGCATTTT. This chain connects TRBV5-5 to TRBJ1-5; D remains unclear. Germline V CDR1 and CDR2: SGHKS, YYEKEE (reference sequence). The CDR3 loop spans 16 amino acids. Trimming took 0 bases from V and 6 from J, leaving 16 bases between them.

This clone was counted a single time. The chain joins TRBV9 to TRBJ1-2; 8 positions match TRBD1. Germline assignment: CDR1 SGDLS and CDR2 YYNGEE. V was pared by 4 bases and J by 5 bases, with 7 bases of the junction left unmatched. The CDR3 length is 14 residues. The CDR3 coding sequence is TGTGCCAGCAGCTTCGCCCGACAGGGGTATGGCTACACCTTC. Translated, it gives CASSFARQGYGYTF.

The CDR3 coding sequence is TGTGCCAGCTCACCAAGGCAGGGCCCAGATACGCAGTATTTT. Translation: CASSPRQGPDTQYF. The rearrangement uses TRBV18 and TRBJ2-3; TRBD1 is a possible D gene (5 bases). Germline V gene sequence: CDR1 KGHSH, CDR2 LQKENI. CDR3 length equals 14 residues. V was pared by 2 bases and J by 4 bases, with 10 bases between.

The chain employs TRBV2 and TRBJ1-1, with D tentatively TRBD1 (6 bases). Germline V CDR1 and CDR2: SNHLY, FYNNEI. V was pared by 5 bases and J by 2 bases, with 9 bases between. The CDR3 consists of 13 residues. This chain's CDR3 is CASSWTENTEAFF. As DNA, the CDR3 is TGTGCCAGCAGTTGGACAGAAAACACTGAAGCTTTCTTT.

Concerning this clone: The same CDR3 is also encoded by other DNA sequences in this sample. The chain carries TRBV3-1 (or the pseudogene TRBV3-2) and TRBJ1-1; tentatively, D is TRBD1 (5 bases). V was shortened by 3 bases and J by 5 bases, with 7 bases between the two germline ends. Germline assignment: CDR1 LGHDT and CDR2 YNNKEL (reference sequence). The CDR3 is 12 residues long. CDR3 coding DNA: TGTGCCAGCAGCCATGGGGGGACTGAAGCTTTCTTT. Translation: CASSHGGTEAFF.

The chain couples TRBV5-4 to TRBJ1-2; TRBD1 matches 10 bases. V trimming: 0 bases; J trimming: 0 bases; junction bases outside the gene matches: 2. CDR1 is SGHNT and CDR2 is YYREEE in the germline V gene (reference sequence). The CDR3 has 16 amino acids. CDR3 in amino acids: CASSLGTGGANYGYTF. CDR3 sequence (DNA): TGTGCCAGCAGCTTGGGGACAGGGGGAGCTAACTATGGCTACACCTTC.

The chain joins TRBV11-1 to TRBJ2-2, with D possibly matching TRBD1 (6 bases). This CDR3 is 17 amino acids long. Germline V CDR1 and CDR2: SGHAT, FQDESV (reference sequence). Trimming took off 0 bases at V and 2 bases at J, with 13 bases between the two ends. The CDR3 DNA sequence: TGTGCCAGCAGCTTAGCTGGGAGACAGGTCAACACCGGGGAGCTGTTTTTT. It translates to CASSLAGRQVNTGELFF.

The chain couples TRBV5-1 to TRBJ2-2; D is tentatively TRBD1 or TRBD2 (5 bases each). CDR1 and CDR2 (germline): SGHRS, YFSETQ. This CDR3 spans 18 amino acids. The V and J ends lost 0 bases and 4 bases respectively, with 19 bases between them. The CDR3 is CASSLARRGLPSTGELFF. The CDR3 DNA is TGCGCCAGCAGCTTGGCCAGACGGGGCCTTCCCAGCACCGGGGAGCTGTTTTTT.

The chain employs TRBV19 and TRBJ2-2; 10 bases are shared with TRBD1. J was trimmed by 3 bases and V by 8 bases; bases with no gene match: 3. CDR1 LNHDA and CDR2 SQIVND come from the germline V gene (reference sequence). The CDR3 totals 14 residues. The CDR3 DNA is TGTGCCAGTTCGGACAGGGGGGACACCGGGGAGCTGTTTTTT. Residues: CASSDRGDTGELFF.

The chain has TRBV6-5 and TRBJ1-1; no reliable D call. The length of the CDR3 is 13 residues. Looked up from germline, CDR1 is MNHEY and CDR2 is SVGAGI. With 8 bases removed from V and 4 bases from J, the gap between germline ends came to 14 bases. The DNA for the CDR3 is TGTGCCAGCTACGGACCCGGAATCACTGAAGCTTTCTTT. Protein sequence: CASYGPGITEAFF.

The chain has TRBV6-5 and TRBJ1-1, with 7 bases that match TRBD1. The CDR3 is 15 residues long. V was pared by 7 bases and J by 1 base, with 9 bases of the junction left unmatched. The germline V gene encodes CDR1 MNHEY and CDR2 SVGAGI. As DNA, the CDR3 is TGTGCCAGCATCTTGTCCCGGGACAGGAACACTGAAGCTTTCTTT. This codes for CASILSRDRNTEAFF.